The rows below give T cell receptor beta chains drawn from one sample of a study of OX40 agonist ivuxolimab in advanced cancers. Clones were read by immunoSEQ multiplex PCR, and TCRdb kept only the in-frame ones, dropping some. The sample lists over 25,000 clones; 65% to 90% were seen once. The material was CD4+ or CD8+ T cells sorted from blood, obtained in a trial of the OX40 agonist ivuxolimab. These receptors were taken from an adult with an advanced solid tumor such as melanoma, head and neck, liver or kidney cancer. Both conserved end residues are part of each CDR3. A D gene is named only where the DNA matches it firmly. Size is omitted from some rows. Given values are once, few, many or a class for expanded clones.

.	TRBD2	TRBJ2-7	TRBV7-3	CASMHSSGVNEQYF	TGTGCCAGCATGCACTCTAGCGGGGTCAACGAGCAGTACTTC
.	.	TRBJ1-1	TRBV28	CATTRGTEAFF	TGTGCCACCACGAGGGGGACTGAAGCTTTCTTT
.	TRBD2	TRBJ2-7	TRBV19	CASSMVAGLYSYEQYF	TGTGCCAGTAGTATGGTAGCGGGGCTTTACTCCTACGAGCAGTACTTC
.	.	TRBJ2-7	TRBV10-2	CASRTPTDSYEQYF	TGCGCCAGCAGGACCCCGACGGACTCCTACGAGCAGTACTTC
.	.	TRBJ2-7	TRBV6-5	CASGGPHYEQYF	TGTGCCAGCGGCGGACCACACTACGAGCAGTACTTC
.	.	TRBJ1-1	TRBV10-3	CAISVSLGRQMNTEAFF	TGTGCCATCAGTGTATCCCTAGGGCGTCAGATGAACACTGAAGCTTTCTTT
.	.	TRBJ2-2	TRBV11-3	CASSSVMGTGELFF	TGTGCCAGCAGCTCGGTTATGGGCACCGGGGAGCTGTTTTTT
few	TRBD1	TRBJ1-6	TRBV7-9	CASSSDRNSPLHF	TGTGCCAGCAGCTCGGACAGGAATTCACCCCTCCACTTT
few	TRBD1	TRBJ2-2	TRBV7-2	CASSSSGGAAGLTGELFF	TGTGCCAGCAGCTCTTCAGGGGGCGCAGCTGGTTTAACGGGGGAGCTGTTTTTT
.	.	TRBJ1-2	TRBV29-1	CSVIRGDDYGYTF	TGCAGCGTTATCCGGGGAGATGACTATGGCTACACCTTC
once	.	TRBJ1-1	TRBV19	CASRDHPSTEAFF	TGTGCCAGTAGGGACCACCCCTCCACTGAAGCTTTCTTT
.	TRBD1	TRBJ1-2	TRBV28	CASSLSRDRGLYGYTF	TGTGCCAGCAGTCTCTCCCGGGACAGGGGGCTTTATGGCTACACCTTC
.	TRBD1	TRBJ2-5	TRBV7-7	CASSHRGQETQYF	TGTGCTAGCAGCCACAGGGGGCAAGAGACCCAGTACTTC
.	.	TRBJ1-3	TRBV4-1	CASSQDSGSGNTIYF	TGCGCCAGCAGCCAAGACTCCGGCTCTGGAAACACCATATATTTT
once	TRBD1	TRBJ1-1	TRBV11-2	CASTQAISGGTEAFF	TGTGCCAGCACCCAAGCGATCTCAGGGGGCACTGAAGCTTTCTTT
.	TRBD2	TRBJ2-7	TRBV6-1	CASTLRTGGAYEQYF	TGTGCCAGCACCCTAAGGACCGGGGGGGCGTACGAGCAGTACTTC
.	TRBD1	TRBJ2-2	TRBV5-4	CASSLGTALNTGELFF	TGTGCCAGCAGCCTCGGGACAGCCTTGAACACCGGGGAGCTGTTTTTT
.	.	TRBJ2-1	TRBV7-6	CASSLRSDSYNEQFF	TGTGCCAGCAGCTTAAGGTCAGACTCCTACAATGAGCAGTTCTTC
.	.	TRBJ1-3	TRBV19	CASTYGGSSGNTIYF	TGTGCCAGTACCTACGGGGGAAGCTCTGGAAACACCATATATTTT
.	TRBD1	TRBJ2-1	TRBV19	CASSIEGTGPYNEQFF	TGTGCCAGTAGTATAGAGGGGACAGGACCTTACAATGAGCAGTTCTTC
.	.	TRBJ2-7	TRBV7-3	CASSPPGRPYEQYF	TGTGCCAGCAGCCCGCCGGGACGGCCCTACGAGCAGTACTTC
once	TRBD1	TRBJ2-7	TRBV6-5	CASSMQGDYEQYF	TGTGCCAGCAGTATGCAGGGGGATTACGAGCAGTACTTC
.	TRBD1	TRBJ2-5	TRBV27	CASSLWTGGQETQYF	TGTGCCAGCAGTTTATGGACAGGTGGGCAAGAGACCCAGTACTTC
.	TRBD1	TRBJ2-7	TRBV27	CASSLGTGRHYEQYF	TGTGCCAGCAGTTTAGGGACAGGGAGACACTACGAGCAGTACTTC
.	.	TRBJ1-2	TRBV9	CASSVGVLGNYGYTF	TGTGCCAGCAGCGTAGGGGTATTGGGTAACTATGGCTACACCTTC
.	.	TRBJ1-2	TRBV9	CASSVEEEGRAYGYTF	TGTGCCAGCAGCGTAGAGGAGGAGGGGAGGGCCTATGGCTACACCTTC
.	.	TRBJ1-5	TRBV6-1	CASSDRARWNQPQHF	TGTGCCAGCAGTGACAGGGCGCGTTGGAATCAGCCCCAGCATTTT
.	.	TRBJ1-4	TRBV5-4	CASSDGVVSTNEKLFF	TGTGCCAGCTCGGACGGGGTAGTTAGTACTAATGAAAAACTGTTTTTT
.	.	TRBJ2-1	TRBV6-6	CASGVSAYNEQFF	TGTGCCAGCGGGGTTTCCGCCTACAATGAGCAGTTCTTC
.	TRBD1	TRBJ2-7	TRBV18	CASTDRGSSYEQYF	TGTGCCAGCACCGACAGGGGTTCCTCCTACGAGCAGTACTTC
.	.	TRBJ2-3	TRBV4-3	CASSPTRTASTDTQYF	TGCGCCAGCAGCCCGACCCGGACAGCCAGCACAGATACGCAGTATTTT
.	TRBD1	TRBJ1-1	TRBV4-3	CASSQADRATEAFF	TGCGCCAGCAGCCAAGCTGACAGGGCAACTGAAGCTTTCTTT
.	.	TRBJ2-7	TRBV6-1	CASSEVGLRPAEQYF	TGTGCCAGCAGTGAGGTGGGACTCCGTCCAGCCGAGCAGTACTTC
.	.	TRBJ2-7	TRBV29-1	CSVEDRGGQGYEQYF	TGCAGCGTTGAAGATCGGGGGGGACAGGGATACGAGCAGTACTTC
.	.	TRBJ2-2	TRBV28	CASSSPQQLNTGELFF	TGTGCCAGCAGTTCCCCTCAACAGTTAAACACCGGGGAGCTGTTTTTT
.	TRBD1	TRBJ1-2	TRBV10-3	CAISGPGTANYGYTF	TGTGCCATCAGTGGACCCGGGACAGCTAACTATGGCTACACCTTC
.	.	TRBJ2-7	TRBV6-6	CASSYSDSYEQYF	TGTGCCAGCAGTTACTCCGACAGCTACGAGCAGTACTTC
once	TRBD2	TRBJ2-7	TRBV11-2	CASSLLAGGSDEQYF	TGTGCCAGCAGCTTGCTAGCGGGGGGGTCGGACGAGCAGTACTTC
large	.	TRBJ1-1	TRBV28	CASALEALSLHAEAFF	TGTGCCAGCGCCCTCGAGGCACTCTCCTTGCACGCTGAAGCTTTCTTT
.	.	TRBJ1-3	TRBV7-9	CASSLKFWGRVGNTIYF	TGTGCCAGCAGCTTAAAATTTTGGGGTAGGGTTGGAAACACCATATATTTT
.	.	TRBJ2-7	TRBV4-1	CASSQKHTDRRDYEQYF	TGCGCCAGCAGCCAAAAACACACGGACAGAAGAGACTACGAGCAGTACTTC
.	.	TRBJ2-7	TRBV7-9	CASSLRQTYEQYF	TGTGCCAGCAGCTTACGGCAGACCTACGAGCAGTACTTC
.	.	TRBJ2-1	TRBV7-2	CASSLDAGLTDNEQFF	TGTGCCAGCAGCTTAGATGCAGGTCTTACGGACAATGAGCAGTTCTTC
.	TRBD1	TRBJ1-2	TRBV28	CASSLDRVYGYTF	TGTGCCAGCAGCCTTGACAGGGTATATGGCTACACCTTC
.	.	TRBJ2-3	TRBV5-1	CASSLNGAGATDTQYF	TGCGCCAGCAGCTTGAACGGTGCAGGGGCCACAGATACGCAGTATTTT
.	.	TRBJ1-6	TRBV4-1	CASSQDFGPRREYNSPLHF	TGCGCCAGCAGCCAAGATTTCGGGCCGAGAAGGGAATATAATTCACCCCTCCACTTT
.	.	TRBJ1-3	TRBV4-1	CASSQERGTGNTIYF	TGCGCCAGCAGCCAAGAACGGGGGACTGGAAACACCATATATTTT
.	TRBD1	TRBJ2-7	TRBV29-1	CSVVTDRGSYEQYF	TGCAGCGTAGTTACTGACAGGGGCTCCTACGAGCAGTACTTC
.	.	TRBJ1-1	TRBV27	CASSFGAGTNTEAFF	TGTGCCAGCAGTTTCGGGGCAGGGACCAACACTGAAGCTTTCTTT
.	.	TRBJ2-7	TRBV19	CASSSTGSSYEQYF	TGTGCCAGTAGTTCGACGGGTAGCTCCTACGAGCAGTACTTC
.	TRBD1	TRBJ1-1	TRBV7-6	CASRRDSEAFF	TGTGCCAGCAGGCGGGACAGTGAAGCTTTCTTT
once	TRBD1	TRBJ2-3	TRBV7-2	CASSLAGTGGPGTDTQYF	TGTGCCAGCAGCTTAGCGGGGACAGGGGGGCCAGGCACAGATACGCAGTATTTT
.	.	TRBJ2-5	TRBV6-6	CASSYYRVYQETQYF	TGTGCCAGCAGTTACTATAGGGTTTATCAAGAGACCCAGTACTTC
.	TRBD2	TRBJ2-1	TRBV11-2	CASSSRGLAGGSYNEQFF	TGTGCCAGCAGCTCCCGGGGACTAGCGGGGGGCTCCTACAATGAGCAGTTCTTC
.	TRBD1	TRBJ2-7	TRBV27	CASSVGTGDYEQYF	TGTGCCAGCAGTGTGGGGACAGGGGACTACGAGCAGTACTTC